This T cell receptor beta chain stems from a study of T-cell memory formation after mild COVID-19. On the study more broadly: In these data, TCR clusters were largely donor specific. Study-level findings and limits: The finding that pre-infection memory included some responding clones suggested that cross-reactive memory joined.

Details on this clonotype: Its antigen is currently unknown.

The CDR3 contains 14 residues. From germline, CDR1 is DFQATT and CDR2 SNEGSKA (reference sequence). Trimming took 3 bases from V and 0 from J, leaving 11 bases between them. Libraries for TCRalpha and TCRbeta carried sample barcodes and unique molecular identifiers via 5'RACE. TCRdb re-called the 5' RACE reads through MiXCR, storing one row per CDR3 protein. This table has 55,000 to 65,000 distinct CDR3 sequences, around 9.5% appearing once. The sequence came from a man between 18 and 35 years old who had mild COVID-19 (a few samples of this study predate the infection). Cell type and time point are not known. Sequencing was performed on PBMCs or a T cell subset sorted from them (not recorded which). The chain couples TRBV20-1 to TRBJ1-1, with D unclear. The CDR3 reads CSARNIALNTEAFF. The DNA of the CDR3 is TGCAGTGCTAGGAATATTGCCCTGAACACTGAAGCTTTCTTT.